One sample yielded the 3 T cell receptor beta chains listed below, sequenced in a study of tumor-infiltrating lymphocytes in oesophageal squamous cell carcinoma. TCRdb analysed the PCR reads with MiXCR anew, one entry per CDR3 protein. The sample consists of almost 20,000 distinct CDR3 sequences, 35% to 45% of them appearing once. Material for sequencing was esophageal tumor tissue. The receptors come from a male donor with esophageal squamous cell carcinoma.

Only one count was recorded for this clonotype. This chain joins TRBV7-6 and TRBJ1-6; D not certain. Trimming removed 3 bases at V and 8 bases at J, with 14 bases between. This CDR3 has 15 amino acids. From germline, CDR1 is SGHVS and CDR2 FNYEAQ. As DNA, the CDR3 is TGTGCCAGCAGCTTTACAGACTATGGGGATTCACCCCTCCACTTT. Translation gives CASSFTDYGDSPLHF.

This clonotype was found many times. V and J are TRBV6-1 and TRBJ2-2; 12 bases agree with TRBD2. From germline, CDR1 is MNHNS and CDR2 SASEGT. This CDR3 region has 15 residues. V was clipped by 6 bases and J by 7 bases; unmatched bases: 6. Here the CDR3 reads CASRLGLAGYGELFF. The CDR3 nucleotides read TGTGCCAGCAGGCTGGGACTAGCGGGTTACGGGGAGCTGTTTTTT.

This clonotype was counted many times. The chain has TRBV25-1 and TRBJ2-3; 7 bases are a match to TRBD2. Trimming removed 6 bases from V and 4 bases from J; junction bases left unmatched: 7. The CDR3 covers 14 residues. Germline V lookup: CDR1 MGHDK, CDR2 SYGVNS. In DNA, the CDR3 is TGTGCCAGCAGCTACGCGGGAGTTCCAGATACGCAGTATTTT. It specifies CASSYAGVPDTQYF.